This TCR beta chain was identified during a study of early T cells in non-severe SARS-CoV-2 infection. In the study overall: Unpaired chains resulted from sequencing bulk RNA of unsorted whole blood.

Each cDNA molecule carried a unique molecular identifier. TCRdb reanalysed the 5' RACE reads using MiXCR and keeps one entry per CDR3 protein. The sample holds tens of thousands of distinct CDR3 sequences, about 6.5% seen once. Germline V lookup: CDR1 SGHVS, CDR2 FQNEAQ. V shed 7 bases, J shed 0 bases, and the junction held 15 bases outside the gene matches. The CDR3 loop spans 18 amino acids. About this clonotype itself: Its matching antigen is unknown.

Findings and caveats of the study: Matching against VDJdb likely underestimated virus-specific expansions, favoring anti-spike CD8.

The input for sequencing was whole blood, taken at baseline. This TCR came from an adult who was a healthcare worker with PCR-confirmed SARS-CoV-2 infection or an uninfected control (not recorded which). The chain joins TRBV7-8 to TRBJ2-3, with TRBD2 matching over 8 bases. The CDR3 DNA reads as TGTGCCAGCACCGCCAATCGGGGGGGCGTTAAAAGCACAGATACGCAGTATTTT. This translates into CASTANRGGVKSTDTQYF.